The source of this T cell receptor beta chain is a study of T cells in women clearing cervical HPV infection. For this clone: The read comes to an end 3 residues before the CDR3 does, leaving the germline J gene to fill in the end.

Trimming stripped 3 bases from V and 7 bases from J, with 7 bases between. This CDR3 has 12 residues. Germline CDR1 is LNHDA and CDR2 is SQIVND (reference sequence). Measured with immunoSEQ multiplex PCR; TCRdb has only the in-frame clones, and not every one. This table holds tens of thousands of clones. The rearrangement joins TRBV19 to TRBJ2-1, with D possibly being TRBD2 (5 bases). This clonotype originated in a woman between 18 and 69 years old with a cervical HPV16 infection that either progressed to CIN3+ or cleared (not recorded which). The sample comprised blood buffy coat. The CDR3: CASSMAGNEQFF. CDR3 bases read: TGTGCCAGTAGTATGGCGGGTAATGAG. The full variable domain, its missing parts supplied by reference TRBV19 and TRBJ2-1, is DGGITQSPKYLFRKEGQNVTLSCEQNLNHDAMYWYRQDPGQGLRLIYYSQIVNDFQKGDIAEGYSVSREKKESFPLTVTSAQKNPTAFYLCASSMAGNEQFFGPGTRLTVL.